The rows below give T cell receptor beta chains drawn from one sample of a study of shared clonotypes between healthy human individuals. TCRdb's table, derived via immunoSEQ multiplex PCR, lists solely in-frame clones and lacks some. The data hold 2.3 million or so clones, with 90% to 95% observed a single time. The specimen sequenced was naive CD4+ T cells from PBMCs. These receptors came from a young man in good health. Some clones in this sample may be carry-over from other donors' samples. Both conserved end residues are part of each CDR3. D genes are given only for firm matches.

V gene: TRBV30
J gene: TRBJ2-7
D gene: TRBD2
CDR3 protein: CAWSVRGLAATEQYF
CDR3 DNA: TGTGCCTGGAGTGTACGAGGGCTAGCGGCAACCGAGCAGTACTTC

V gene: TRBV7-3
J gene: TRBJ1-1
D gene: NA
CDR3 protein: CASSPSAGRAEAFF
CDR3 DNA: TGTGCCAGCAGCCCGAGCGCGGGTCGAGCTGAAGCTTTCTTT

V gene: TRBV7-9
J gene: TRBJ1-2
D gene: NA
CDR3 protein: CASSSSDGRQVTNYGYTF
CDR3 DNA: TGTGCCAGCAGCTCAAGCGACGGGAGACAGGTGACAAACTATGGCTACACCTTC

V gene: TRBV28
J gene: TRBJ2-3
D gene: TRBD1
CDR3 protein: CASRGQGAGTDTQYF
CDR3 DNA: TGTGCCAGCAGGGGACAGGGGGCGGGCACAGATACGCAGTATTTT

V gene: TRBV5-6
J gene: TRBJ1-4
D gene: NA
CDR3 protein: CASSFWGSEKLFF
CDR3 DNA: TGTGCCAGCAGCTTCTGGGGGAGTGAAAAACTGTTTTTT

V gene: TRBV11-2
J gene: TRBJ2-7
D gene: TRBD2
CDR3 protein: CASSSTSGRHEQYF
CDR3 DNA: TGTGCCAGCAGCTCGACTAGCGGGAGGCACGAGCAGTACTTC

V gene: TRBV6-5
J gene: TRBJ1-1
D gene: NA
CDR3 protein: CASSIQGRTEAFF
CDR3 DNA: TGTGCCAGCAGTATACAGGGAAGAACTGAAGCTTTCTTT

V gene: TRBV2
J gene: TRBJ2-2
D gene: NA
CDR3 protein: CASSEVGVPGELFF
CDR3 DNA: TGTGCCAGCAGTGAGGTCGGGGTCCCCGGGGAGCTGTTTTTT

V gene: TRBV6-1
J gene: TRBJ2-2
D gene: TRBD2
CDR3 protein: CASGTRLAGTGELFF
CDR3 DNA: TGTGCCAGCGGAACCCGACTAGCAGGAACCGGGGAGCTGTTTTTT

V gene: TRBV19
J gene: TRBJ1-5
D gene: TRBD1
CDR3 protein: CASSGDRGYLSQPQHF
CDR3 DNA: TGTGCCAGTAGTGGAGACAGGGGGTATCTTAGTCAGCCCCAGCATTTT